This T cell receptor (beta chain) was recovered during a study of shared clonotypes between healthy human individuals. Study details: Samples came from a couple of female and a few male donors aged 18 to 49. CD4 naive and CD4 memory each took three plates per donor, while CD8 naive took two and CD8 memory one. Study findings and constraints: Naive subsets typically showed greater estimated richness than memory subsets.

Study donors comprised healthy, HIV-negative adults devoid of recent acute infection or vaccination. Details on this clone: As yet, its antigen is unknown.

Produced via immunoSEQ multiplex PCR; TCRdb's table is partial and in-frame only. The data show approximately 980,000 clones, with around three quarters seen just once and roughly 1.5% held by the top ten. Per the germline V gene, CDR1 is SEHNR and CDR2 is FQNEAQ (reference sequence). The CDR3 extends over 13 amino acids. The V end was cut by 5 bases, the J end by 9 bases, with 14 bases between. The receptor was derived from a young man in good health. The specimen was memory CD4+ T cells sorted from blood. Sample subset: CD45RA-negative fraction. The chain links TRBV7-9 to TRBJ2-1; a weak D match, TRBD1 (8 bases). The chain's CDR3 is CASSLDREGEQFF. The CDR3 DNA follows: TGTGCCAGCAGCCTGGACAGGGAGGGTGAGCAGTTCTTC.